These 26 T cell receptor beta chains share one sample of origin, sequenced in a study of cytomegalovirus exposure and HLA in healthy donors (TCRdb year 2017). Preparation of the library involved the immunoSEQ multiplex PCR assay. Drawn from immuneACCESS, this table holds only the in-frame rearrangements with V and J called that TCRdb kept. Clones are partly lost; checked studies trace under half to an unresolved V gene and leave the rest unexplained. The sample data list about 74,000 clones, and roughly 92% of these were observed just once. The top ten clonotypes cover approximately 2% of the sample. The specimen sequenced was PBMCs. The receptors originated from a woman aged 18-29 years in good health and CMV-seropositive.

The V and J genes are TRBV19 and TRBJ1-4; 9 bases are a match to TRBD1. V trimming: 6 bases; J trimming: 2 bases; junction bases outside the gene matches: 4. CDR1 and CDR2 (germline): LNHDA, SQIVND (reference sequence). The CDR3 totals 15 residues. This CDR3 reads CASSRQGGTNEKLFF. Written as DNA, the CDR3 is TGTGCCAGTAGCCGACAGGGGGGGACTAATGAAAAACTGTTTTTT.

The rearrangement links TRBV7-9 to TRBJ2-7; weak D call: TRBD1 (6 bases). The CDR3 totals 14 residues. CDR1 and CDR2 from the germline V gene are SEHNR and FQNEAQ (reference sequence). V lost 7 bases to trimming and J lost 3 bases, with 16 bases between them. In DNA form, the CDR3 reads TGTGCCAGCATGGCCGACAGGAACCGCTACGAGCAGTACTTC. It specifies CASMADRNRYEQYF.

This chain connects TRBV7-9 to TRBJ2-1; 11 positions match TRBD2. Losses at the gene ends were 4 bases for V and 5 bases for J; bases not matched to a gene: 7. The germline V gene has CDR1 SEHNR and CDR2 FQNEAQ (reference sequence). The CDR3 covers 16 residues. CDR3 nucleotide sequence: TGTGCCAGCAGCTCCTTAGCGGGAGGGAGCGACAATGAGCAGTTCTTC. It yields the protein CASSSLAGGSDNEQFF. The full variable domain, its missing parts supplied by reference TRBV7-9 and TRBJ2-1, is DTGVSQNPRHKITKRGQNVTFRCDPISEHNRLYWYRQTLGQGPEFLTYFQNEAQLEKSRLLSDRFSAERPKGSFSTLEIQRTEQGDSAMYLCASSSLAGGSDNEQFFGPGTRLTVL.

The chain recombines TRBV27 with TRBJ2-5; D is unclear. V lost 0 bases to trimming and J lost 4 bases, with 9 bases between them. Germline CDR1 reads MNHEY; CDR2 reads SMNVEV (reference sequence). The CDR3 length is 14 residues. The CDR3 nucleotides are TGTGCCAGCAGTTTATCTGGTGGGCGAGAGACCCAGTACTTC. Translation gives CASSLSGGRETQYF.

This chain connects TRBV7-6 to TRBJ2-7; 14 bases are shared with TRBD2. This CDR3 spans 17 amino acids. Germline values: CDR1 SGHVS, CDR2 FNYEAQ. With 5 bases clipped from V and 0 bases from J, the junction kept 6 bases outside the gene matches. This chain's CDR3 is CASSLGTSGSFSYEQYF. DNA of the CDR3: TGTGCCAGCAGCCTTGGGACTAGCGGGAGTTTCTCCTACGAGCAGTACTTC.

The chain links TRBV7-6 to TRBJ2-5; perhaps TRBD1 as D (5 bases). Germline V gene sequence: CDR1 SGHVS, CDR2 FNYEAQ. The V gene lost 2 bases and the J gene lost 2 bases, with 24 bases spanning the gap. The CDR3 consists of 19 residues. CDR3 nucleotide sequence: TGTGCCAGCAGCTTACCAATTTTTGGGGCCCCTATTCTACAAGAGACCCAGTACTTC. It yields the protein CASSLPIFGAPILQETQYF.

This rearrangement joins TRBV9 to TRBJ2-3; a possible D gene is TRBD2 (5 bases). This CDR3 is built from 16 residues. The V end lost 0 bases, the J end lost 6 bases, and 17 bases lay between the germline ends. Germline assignment: CDR1 SGDLS and CDR2 YYNGEE. CDR3: CASSVEDGKDQDTQYF. The DNA of the CDR3 is TGTGCCAGCAGCGTAGAGGACGGGAAGGACCAGGATACGCAGTATTTT.

CDR3 amino acids: CSAESNTEAFF. CDR3 sequence (DNA): TGCAGCGCAGAATCGAACACTGAAGCTTTCTTT. The chain couples TRBV29-1 to TRBJ1-1; D uncertain. Trimming shortened V by 7 bases and J by 1 base, and 7 bases separated the two germline ends. Germline CDR1 and CDR2: SQVTM and ANQGSEA. This CDR3 comprises 11 residues.

This clone came up once. The V call is TRBV5-8, the J call TRBJ1-2, with 9 bases lining up with TRBD1. Germline V gene lookup returns CDR1 SGHTS and CDR2 YDEGEE. There are 13 residues in the CDR3. V shed 4 bases and J 8 bases; nucleotides not matched to a gene: 6. CDR3 amino acids: CASSLGTGNGYTF. DNA for the CDR3: TGTGCCAGCAGCCTCGGGACAGGGAACGGCTACACCTTC. Full variable domain (remainder filled in from reference TRBV5-8 and TRBJ1-2): EAGVTQSPTHLIKTRGQQATLRCSPISGHTSVYWYQQALGLGLQFLLWYDEGEERNRGNFPPRFSGRQFPNYSSELNVNALELEDSALYLCASSLGTGNGYTFGSGTRLTVV.

The V call is TRBV2, the J call TRBJ1-1; possible D gene TRBD1, 6 bases. CDR3 length equals 16 residues. Per germline, CDR1 SNHLY and CDR2 FYNNEI. With 1 base removed from V and 2 bases from J, the gap between germline ends came to 14 bases. The CDR3 nucleotides are TGTGCCAGCAGTGAAGTCAGGACAGTTTTAAACACTGAAGCTTTCTTT. This encodes CASSEVRTVLNTEAFF.

The chain carries TRBV10-1 and TRBJ2-1; no reliable D call. CDR3 length: 13 residues. Germline loops: CDR1 WNHNN, CDR2 SYGVQD (reference sequence). V dropped 3 bases and J dropped 5 bases, with 8 bases sitting between them. The CDR3 here is CASSEDLHNEQFF. The CDR3 coding sequence is TGCGCCAGCAGTGAAGACTTGCACAATGAGCAGTTCTTC.

The rearrangement uses TRBV15 and TRBJ1-2; D is ambiguous. The CDR3 runs to 15 residues. V was pared by 6 bases and J by 4 bases, with 18 bases between. Germline V CDR1 and CDR2: LNHNV, YYDKDF (reference sequence). CDR3 amino acids: CATRTDREGAYGYTF. CDR3 DNA: TGTGCCACCAGGACTGATCGTGAGGGAGCCTATGGCTACACCTTC.

This chain joins TRBV4-1 and TRBJ1-2; 7 positions match TRBD1. The CDR3 has 14 amino acids. After removal of 1 base from V and 2 bases from J, the junction contained 1 base not matched to a gene. The V gene's germline CDR1 is MGHRA and CDR2 YSYEKL. The CDR3: CASSQGTGNYGYTF. In nucleotides, the CDR3 is TGCGCCAGCAGCCAAGGGACAGGCAACTATGGCTACACCTTC.

This chain links TRBV2 with TRBJ2-3, with D perhaps matching TRBD2 (5 bases). V lost 3 bases, J lost 0 bases, and 19 bases lay in between. CDR3 length: 18 residues. Germline loops: CDR1 SNHLY, CDR2 FYNNEI. Here the CDR3 reads CASSEVARSGVSTDTQYF. The CDR3 DNA follows: TGTGCCAGCAGTGAGGTAGCCAGGAGCGGAGTTAGCACAGATACGCAGTATTTT.

The chain uses TRBV4-3 and TRBJ2-1; the D is unclear. Trimming shortened V by 2 bases and J by 12 bases, and 14 bases separated the two germline ends. The CDR3 runs to 13 residues. CDR1 is LGHNA, CDR2 YSLEER, per germline. The chain's CDR3 is CASSQLGQTWQFF. The CDR3 DNA reads as TGCGCCAGCAGCCAACTTGGGCAGACATGGCAGTTCTTC.

V is TRBV6-6 and J is TRBJ2-1; 8 positions match TRBD1. V trimming: 7 bases; J trimming: 7 bases; junction bases outside the gene matches: 6. There are 13 residues in the CDR3. Germline CDR1 reads MNHNY; CDR2 reads SVGAGI (reference sequence). The CDR3 protein is CASNYDRGNEQFF. CDR3 DNA sequence: TGTGCCAGCAACTACGACAGGGGTAATGAGCAGTTCTTC.

V usage is TRBV28 and J usage is TRBJ2-7; no reliable D call. This CDR3 has 12 amino acids. Per germline, CDR1 MDHEN and CDR2 SYDVKM. Trimming cost V 5 bases and J 3 bases, with 8 bases left between them. The CDR3 region has the DNA TGTGCCAGCAGTCGACCAGGCTACGAGCAGTACTTC. This sequence encodes CASSRPGYEQYF.

The V call is TRBV11-3, the J call TRBJ2-3; 11 nucleotides line up with TRBD2. The CDR3 is 16 residues long. V lost 5 bases and J lost 3; bases outside the gene matches: 7. Germline CDR1 is SGHNT and CDR2 is YENEEA. The CDR3 reads CASSPVAGGLTDTQYF. The CDR3 coding sequence is TGTGCCAGCAGCCCCGTAGCGGGGGGGCTAACAGATACGCAGTATTTT.

The genes are TRBV7-2 and TRBJ2-3, with TRBD2 identical over 10 bases. The V and J ends lost 3 bases and 0 bases, in that order; junction bases with no gene match: 3. Germline V CDR1 and CDR2: SGHTA, FQGNSA. This CDR3 comprises 16 residues. This CDR3 reads CASSFGLAVSTDTQYF. Here the CDR3 DNA reads TGTGCCAGCAGCTTCGGACTAGCGGTTAGCACAGATACGCAGTATTTT.

The chain is built from TRBV7-2 and TRBJ2-1, with 7 bases fitting TRBD1. CDR1 is SGHTA, CDR2 FQGNSA, per germline. Trimming took 4 bases from V and 3 from J; bases not matched to a gene: 6. This CDR3 has 15 residues. The DNA of the CDR3 is TGTGCCAGCAGCTCGACGGGGACAGTCTACAATGAGCAGTTCTTC. As protein: CASSSTGTVYNEQFF.

The chain employs TRBV6-1 and TRBJ2-7, with D possibly TRBD2 on 5 matching bases. The V end was cut by 7 bases, the J end by 6 bases, with 16 bases between. The CDR3 extends over 13 amino acids. Germline loops: CDR1 MNHNS, CDR2 SASEGT. CDR3 DNA: TGTGCCAGCACATTAACAGTGGAGGCCGAGCAGTACTTC. Protein sequence: CASTLTVEAEQYF.

This chain joins TRBV19 and TRBJ2-5; D unresolved. Per the germline V gene, CDR1 is LNHDA and CDR2 is SQIVND (reference sequence). The CDR3 loop spans 16 amino acids. The V end was cut by 7 bases, the J end by 2 bases, with 20 bases between. The CDR3 DNA reads TGTGCCAGTATGGCCTTCGACGGTGCAGGACAAGAGACCCAGTACTTC. It is translated as CASMAFDGAGQETQYF.

The rearrangement joins TRBV5-1 to TRBJ2-2, with 9 bases identical to TRBD1. Germline CDR1 is SGHRS and CDR2 is YFSETQ. Losses at the gene ends were 0 bases for V and 1 base for J; bases not matched to a gene: 4. The CDR3 is made up of 17 amino acids. This CDR3 is CASSLAGTGLNTGELFF. The CDR3 DNA is TGCGCCAGCAGCTTGGCTGGGACAGGGCTGAACACCGGGGAGCTGTTTTTT.

The chain is built from TRBV4-1 and TRBJ2-1, with TRBD2 matching over 7 bases. The junction had 10 bases not matched to a gene; V was cut back by 1 base and J by 10 bases. Germline lookup yields CDR1 MGHRA and CDR2 YSYEKL. The CDR3 is 15 amino acids. The CDR3 sequence: CASSQVILLAPEQFF. The CDR3 DNA reads as TGCGCCAGCAGCCAAGTAATTTTACTAGCGCCCGAGCAGTTCTTC.

The gene calls are TRBV5-6 and TRBJ2-3; tentatively, D is TRBD1 (5 bases). CDR3 length: 18 amino acids. The V end lost 2 bases, the J end lost 1 base, and 20 bases lay between the germline ends. Germline V gene sequence: CDR1 SGHDT, CDR2 YYEEEE. CDR3 in DNA: TGTGCCAGCAGCTTCTCTAAGGGCGGCTCGACAGGCACAGATACGCAGTATTTT. Translating gives CASSFSKGGSTGTDTQYF.

The chain carries TRBV21-1 and TRBJ1-3. TRBV21-1 has pseudogene status. The CDR3 contains 12 residues. In DNA, the CDR3 is TGTGCCAGCTCCCTCTCTGGAAACACCATATATTTT. It yields the protein CASSLSGNTIYF.